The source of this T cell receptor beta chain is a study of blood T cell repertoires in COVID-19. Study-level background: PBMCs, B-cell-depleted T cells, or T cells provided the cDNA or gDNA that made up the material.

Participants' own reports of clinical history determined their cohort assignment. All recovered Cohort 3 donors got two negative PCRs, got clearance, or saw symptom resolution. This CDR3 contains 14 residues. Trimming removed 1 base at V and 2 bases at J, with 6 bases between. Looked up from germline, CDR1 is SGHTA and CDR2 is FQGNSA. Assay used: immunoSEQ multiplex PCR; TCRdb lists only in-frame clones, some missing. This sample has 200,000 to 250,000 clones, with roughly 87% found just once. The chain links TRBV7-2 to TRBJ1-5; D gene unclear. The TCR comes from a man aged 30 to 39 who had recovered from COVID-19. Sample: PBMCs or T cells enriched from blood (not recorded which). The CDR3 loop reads CASSLGGGNQPQHF. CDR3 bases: TGTGCCAGCAGCTTAGGCGGGGGCAATCAGCCCCAGCATTTT.